Each of the 24 T cell receptor beta chains below was sequenced from the same sample in a study of cytomegalovirus exposure and HLA in healthy donors. The PCR made use of 60 Vbeta and 13 Jbeta primers. This table comes from immunoSEQ multiplex PCR, and its TCRdb copy is limited to in-frame clones, with some not included. The sample lists 150,000 to 200,000 clones, more than 70% occurring once. Sequenced sample: PBMCs. All receptors derive from a boy younger than 18 in good health and CMV-seronegative.

This clone occurred once. V usage is TRBV11-1 and J usage is TRBJ1-2; 7 bases match TRBD1. Germline V gene lookup returns CDR1 SGHAT and CDR2 FQDESV (reference sequence). The CDR3 is made up of 14 amino acids. J lost 1 base, V lost 5 bases, and 4 bases had no gene match. The CDR3 protein is CASSTDRSNYGYTF. DNA for the CDR3: TGTGCCAGCAGCACGGACAGGAGTAACTATGGCTACACCTTC.

V and J are TRBV18 and TRBJ1-6, with 8 positions matching TRBD1. The CDR3 runs 17 residues. Germline values: CDR1 KGHSH, CDR2 LQKENI. V shed 5 bases and J 4 bases; nucleotides not matched to a gene: 10. The CDR3 sequence is CASSSELQGVYNSPLHF. CDR3 DNA: TGTGCCAGCTCATCAGAATTACAGGGGGTGTATAATTCACCCCTCCACTTT.

The chain has TRBV9 and TRBJ1-6, with D possibly being TRBD1 (6 bases). Germline V gives CDR1 SGDLS, CDR2 YYNGEE. The germline V and J ends were trimmed by 3 bases and 9 bases, with 16 bases remaining between them. There are 15 residues in the CDR3. CDR3 in DNA: TGTGCCAGCAGCGGATGGGGGGGGCGCGGTTCACCCCTCCACTTT. It translates to CASSGWGGRGSPLHF.

This chain connects TRBV27 to TRBJ1-2, with TRBD1 as a possible D gene (5 bases). Per the germline V gene, CDR1 is MNHEY and CDR2 is SMNVEV (reference sequence). With 7 bases removed from V and 8 bases from J, the gap between germline ends came to 20 bases. The CDR3 covers 14 residues. The CDR3 DNA reads TGTGCCAGCAACGTTGGAGGTGGGGGGAACGGCTACACCTTC. Encoded protein: CASNVGGGGNGYTF.

The chain is built from TRBV6-1 and TRBJ2-7, with TRBD1 as a possible D gene (6 bases). This CDR3 has 14 amino acids. Deletions cut 11 bases from V and 1 base from J, with 18 bases between. CDR1 is MNHNS and CDR2 is SASEGT in the germline V gene. CDR3 protein: CASSPRGPSYEQYF. The CDR3 DNA reads as TGTGCCTCCAGCCCCAGGGGCCCATCCTACGAGCAGTACTTC.

The genes are TRBV9 and TRBJ2-5; possibly TRBD2 for D (5 bases). CDR3 size: 14 residues. The V gene's germline CDR1 is SGDLS and CDR2 YYNGEE. The germline V and J ends were trimmed by 4 bases and 5 bases, with 15 bases remaining between them. CDR3 DNA: TGTGCCAGCAGCTCCGGACTGGTCCGGGAGACCCAGTACTTC. Its translation: CASSSGLVRETQYF.

This chain joins TRBV7-9 and TRBJ2-1; D unclear. CDR1 is SEHNR, CDR2 FQNEAQ, per germline (reference sequence). V was shortened by 3 bases and J by 4 bases, with 10 bases between the two germline ends. The CDR3 extends over 14 amino acids. The DNA of the CDR3 is TGTGCCAGCAGCTTCAAACACCCGTACAATGAGCAGTTCTTC. Translated: CASSFKHPYNEQFF.

This chain uses TRBV10-3 with TRBJ2-7, with D unresolved. The CDR3 length is 11 residues. The germline CDR1 and CDR2 sequences are ENHRY and SYGVKD. V lost 4 bases and J 5 bases, leaving 6 bases between the germline ends. CDR3 sequence (DNA): TGTGCCATCAGTGTCTTCGACGAGCAGTACTTC. It encodes CAISVFDEQYF.

The rearrangement uses TRBV15 and TRBJ1-5; D gene unclear. Germline CDR1 is LNHNV and CDR2 is YYDKDF (reference sequence). CDR3 size: 12 residues. The V end was cut by 4 bases, the J end by 4 bases, with 5 bases between. The CDR3 coding sequence is TGTGCCACCAGCACCTTAAATCAGCCCCAGCATTTT. It codes for CATSTLNQPQHF.

The CDR3 DNA sequence: TGTGCCAGCAGCTTAGACAGAAATGAGCAGTTCTTC. Protein: CASSLDRNEQFF. This rearrangement joins TRBV13 to TRBJ2-1; D remains unclear. V lost 1 base, J lost 7 bases, and 5 bases lay in between. Germline CDR1 and CDR2: PRHDT and FYEKMQ (reference sequence). The CDR3 totals 12 residues.

CDR3: CASSHQYGHQETQYF. In nucleotides, the CDR3 is TGTGCCAGCAGTCATCAGTATGGGCACCAAGAGACCCAGTACTTC. The chain joins TRBV27 to TRBJ2-5, with D unclear. Germline V CDR1 and CDR2: MNHEY, SMNVEV (reference sequence). Trimming removed 5 bases at V and 0 bases at J, with 13 bases between. The CDR3 is 15 residues long.

This chain uses TRBV5-8 with TRBJ2-3; no reliable D call. The CDR3 runs 13 residues. In germline, CDR1 is SGHTS, CDR2 YDEGEE. V gave up 0 bases and J gave up 4 bases, with 6 bases separating them. CDR3 in DNA: TGTGCCAGCAGCTTGGGGAGAGCAGATACGCAGTATTTT. Translated: CASSLGRADTQYF.

This chain links TRBV7-9 with TRBJ2-2; 14 nucleotides match TRBD2. The CDR3 sequence is 16 residues long. V lost 7 bases and J lost 7; bases outside the gene matches: 8. The germline gives CDR1 SEHNR, CDR2 FQNEAQ (reference sequence). The CDR3 DNA sequence: TGTGCCAGCAAAGGACCGGGACTAGCGGGAGTCGGGGAGCTGTTTTTT. Encoded protein: CASKGPGLAGVGELFF.

The chain uses TRBV28 and TRBJ1-2, with 9 positions matching TRBD1. CDR1 MDHEN and CDR2 SYDVKM come from the germline V gene. The CDR3 runs to 12 residues. The V gene end was trimmed by 6 bases and the J gene end by 7 bases; junction bases not matched to a gene: 3. CDR3 region: CASRQGALGYTF. The CDR3 DNA reads as TGTGCCAGCAGACAGGGGGCGCTTGGCTACACCTTC.

Points on this clone: The same CDR3 also results from other DNA sequences found in this sample. The chain combines TRBV6-4 with TRBJ2-2; D remains ambiguous. The germline V gene has CDR1 MRHNA and CDR2 SNTAGT. This CDR3 has 13 amino acids. With 3 bases removed from V and 4 bases from J, the gap between germline ends came to 6 bases. The CDR3 DNA reads TGTGCCAGCAGTGATTCGTCCACCGGGGAGCTGTTTTTT. Residues: CASSDSSTGELFF.

This chain connects TRBV5-6 to TRBJ1-1; the D is unclear. Germline loops: CDR1 SGHDT, CDR2 YYEEEE. V gave up 4 bases and J gave up 9 bases, with 10 bases separating them. CDR3 length equals 11 residues. This CDR3 reads CASSRREKAFF. The DNA of the CDR3 is TGTGCCAGCAGCAGGAGAGAAAAAGCTTTCTTT.

The chain combines TRBV6-5 with TRBJ1-1; 9 positions match TRBD1. V gave up 2 bases and J gave up 4 bases; unmatched junction bases: 2. This CDR3 region has 14 residues. Germline V gives CDR1 MNHEY, CDR2 SVGAGI. As DNA, the CDR3 is TGTGCCAGCAGTTACGGGACAGGGATCACTGAAGCTTTCTTT. It yields the protein CASSYGTGITEAFF.

CDR3 loop: CSVVGDKQGYYGYTF. Written as DNA, the CDR3 is TGCAGCGTTGTAGGGGACAAACAGGGGTACTATGGCTACACCTTC. The J gene is TRBJ1-2, the V gene TRBV29-1; 7 positions agree with TRBD1. The CDR3 extends over 15 amino acids. Trimming took 4 bases from V and 3 from J; bases not matched to a gene: 11. The germline CDR1 and CDR2 sequences are SQVTM and ANQGSEA.

DNA for the CDR3: TGTGCCAGCAGTTACTCCAGGGGGCGTAGGAACGGGGAGCTGTTTTTT. Protein product: CASSYSRGRRNGELFF. This chain uses TRBV6-5 with TRBJ2-2; TRBD1 matches 8 bases. Germline CDR1 and CDR2: MNHEY and SVGAGI. This CDR3 has 16 residues. Trimming took 0 bases from V and 7 from J; bases not matched to a gene: 7.

This rearrangement joins TRBV20-1 to TRBJ2-1; no reliable D call. Trimming stripped 3 bases from V and 7 bases from J, with 7 bases between. Germline V gene data show CDR1 as DFQATT and CDR2 as SNEGSKA (reference sequence). This CDR3 spans 11 amino acids. In DNA, the CDR3 is TGCAGTGCTAGGATAGTGAATGAGCAGTTCTTC. Translated, it gives CSARIVNEQFF.

This clone was found once. The chain uses TRBV30 and TRBJ1-3; D is ambiguous. There are 14 residues in the CDR3. V shed 0 bases and J shed 0 bases, with 6 bases lying between them. Germline V gives CDR1 GTSNPN, CDR2 SVGIG (reference sequence). For the CDR3, the DNA is TGTGCCTGGAGTGTCTTACTCTCTGGAAACACCATATATTTT. This translates into CAWSVLLSGNTIYF. Based on the CDR3 plus reference TRBV30 and TRBJ1-3, the full variable domain is SQTIHQWPATLVQPVGSPLSLECTVEGTSNPNLYWYRQAAGRGLQLLFYSVGIGQISSEVPQNLSASRPQDRQFILSSKKLLLSDSGFYLCAWSVLLSGNTIYFGEGSWLTVV.

The chain links TRBV30 to TRBJ2-5; no clear D gene. The germline V gene has CDR1 GTSNPN and CDR2 SVGIG (reference sequence). The CDR3 length is 10 residues. Trimming pared 6 bases from V and 5 bases from J, leaving 7 bases between. The CDR3 DNA is TGTGCCTGCTCCGCGGAGACCCAGTACTTC. Translated, it gives CACSAETQYF.

The rearrangement links TRBV30 to TRBJ1-1, with 8 bases that match TRBD1. The CDR3 has 16 residues. CDR1 and CDR2 from the germline V gene are GTSNPN and SVGIG (reference sequence). The V segment lost 0 bases and the J segment 3 bases; nucleotides outside the gene matches: 9. The CDR3 sequence is CAWSVIAIQGDTEAFF. In DNA, the CDR3 is TGTGCCTGGAGTGTTATTGCGATACAGGGGGACACTGAAGCTTTCTTT.

This chain connects TRBV11-2 to TRBJ1-2; 12 bases map to TRBD1. CDR1 and CDR2 (germline): SGHAT, FQNNGV. The CDR3 is made up of 15 amino acids. After removal of 5 bases from V and 8 bases from J, the junction contained 9 bases not matched to a gene. Written as DNA, the CDR3 is TGTGCCAGCAGCGCACCGGGACAGGGGGCGCGAGGCTACACCTTC. It encodes CASSAPGQGARGYTF.